These 29 T cell receptor beta chains were sequenced from one sample in a study of OX40 agonist ivuxolimab in advanced cancers. Clones were read by immunoSEQ multiplex PCR, and TCRdb kept only the in-frame ones, dropping some. Seen here are 55,000 to 75,000 clones, about 88% observed once, and the top ten hold roughly 0.99%. The sequences come from CD4+ or CD8+ T cells sorted from blood, collected in a trial of the OX40 agonist ivuxolimab. These receptor sequences come from an adult with an advanced solid tumor such as melanoma, head and neck, liver or kidney cancer.

This clone turned up a few times. The chain employs TRBV28 and TRBJ2-7, with 8 positions matching TRBD1. Germline-derived CDR1 and CDR2 are MDHEN and SYDVKM. The trim removed 5 bases at V and 2 bases at J, leaving 8 bases unmatched. The CDR3 runs 15 residues. The CDR3, as DNA: TGTGCCAGCAGTACCTTGGACAGGGCCACCTACGAGCAGTACTTC. Amino acid sequence: CASSTLDRATYEQYF.

DNA for the CDR3: TGTGCCAGCAGTTTAGACAGCTCTAACTATGGCTACACCTTC. Translated, it gives CASSLDSSNYGYTF. The V and J genes are TRBV2 and TRBJ1-2, with D perhaps matching TRBD1 (5 bases). V lost 5 bases and J 0 bases, leaving 10 bases between the germline ends. Germline CDR1 SNHLY, CDR2 FYNNEI. The CDR3 has 14 residues.

The V call is TRBV5-6, the J call TRBJ2-5, with D possibly TRBD2 on 7 matching bases. CDR3 length equals 16 residues. Germline-derived CDR1 and CDR2 are SGHDT and YYEEEE. Trimming took 4 bases from V and 6 from J, leaving 22 bases between them. The CDR3 coding sequence is TGTGCCAGCAGCCCCCGTGGGAGGGGAGGGGGAAAGACCCAGTACTTC. It encodes CASSPRGRGGGKTQYF. Based on the CDR3 plus reference TRBV5-6 and TRBJ2-5, the full variable domain is DAGVTQSPTHLIKTRGQQVTLRCSPKSGHDTVSWYQQALGQGPQFIFQYYEEEERQRGNFPDRFSGHQFPNYSSELNVNALLLGDSALYLCASSPRGRGGGKTQYFGPGTRLLVL.

The V call is TRBV7-9, the J call TRBJ1-2; 7 bases match TRBD1. CDR3 length equals 15 residues. Germline V gives CDR1 SEHNR, CDR2 FQNEAQ (reference sequence). The junction had 7 bases not matched to a gene; V was cut back by 3 bases and J by 3 bases. This CDR3 reads CASSFPQGGHYGYTF. CDR3 DNA sequence: TGTGCCAGCAGCTTTCCCCAGGGGGGGCACTATGGCTACACCTTC.

The V and J genes are TRBV27 and TRBJ1-5; D may be TRBD1 (5 bases). The CDR3 totals 18 residues. V lost 3 bases and J lost 2, with 20 bases in between. Per the germline V gene, CDR1 is MNHEY and CDR2 is SMNVEV (reference sequence). Here the CDR3 reads CASSFLQDSREGNQPQHF. The CDR3, as DNA: TGTGCCAGCAGTTTTCTACAGGACTCCAGAGAGGGCAATCAGCCCCAGCATTTT.

The chain uses TRBV18 and TRBJ2-2; D is uncertain. Germline V CDR1 and CDR2: KGHSH, LQKENI. The CDR3 runs to 12 residues. V lost 0 bases and J lost 7, with 3 bases in between. CDR3 sequence reads: CASSPPNGELFF. The CDR3 DNA sequence: TGTGCCAGCTCACCACCGAACGGGGAGCTGTTTTTT.

The chain is built from TRBV28 and TRBJ1-2; 8 bases are shared with TRBD1. Germline-derived CDR1 and CDR2 are MDHEN and SYDVKM. The CDR3 loop spans 18 amino acids. V gave up 1 base and J gave up 3 bases; unmatched junction bases: 13. The CDR3: CASSLSRTGRRGHYGYTF. In DNA form, the CDR3 reads TGTGCCAGCAGTTTATCCCGGACAGGGAGAAGGGGGCACTATGGCTACACCTTC.

This chain joins TRBV2 and TRBJ1-1; D unresolved. Per the germline V gene, CDR1 is SNHLY and CDR2 is FYNNEI. With 6 bases removed from V and 5 bases from J, the gap between germline ends came to 19 bases. The CDR3 totals 15 residues. CDR3 residues: CASSERQYPGTEAFF. CDR3 DNA: TGTGCCAGCAGCGAAAGGCAATACCCAGGAACTGAAGCTTTCTTT.

V and J are TRBV6-6 and TRBJ2-7, with 7 bases identical to TRBD1. V lost 6 bases, J lost 13 bases, and 21 bases stayed unmatched. The CDR3 sequence is 15 residues long. Germline values: CDR1 MNHNY, CDR2 SVGAGI (reference sequence). The CDR3 DNA sequence: TGTGCCAGCAGCAACCGCCGGACAGGATTTTACGGTTTTTACTTC. Its protein product is CASSNRRTGFYGFYF.

This clone appeared a single time. The V call is TRBV4-2, the J call TRBJ1-4, with D possibly being TRBD1 (5 bases). Germline CDR1 reads LGHNA; CDR2 reads YNFKEQ. The CDR3 consists of 16 residues. V gave up 0 bases and J gave up 3 bases, with 11 bases separating them. CDR3 region: CASSQDGARANEKLFF. For the CDR3, the DNA is TGTGCCAGCAGCCAAGATGGGGCAAGGGCTAATGAAAAACTGTTTTTT.

The chain has TRBV7-9 and TRBJ2-1, with D perhaps matching TRBD2 (6 bases). The V and J ends lost 1 base and 7 bases respectively, with 11 bases between them. The germline CDR1 and CDR2 sequences are SEHNR and FQNEAQ (reference sequence). This CDR3 contains 14 residues. CDR3 in DNA: TGTGCCAGCAGCTTAGACACTAGCAGGAATGAGCAGTTCTTC. Translating it yields CASSLDTSRNEQFF.

The rearrangement joins TRBV7-3 to TRBJ2-1; D is undetermined. Trimming stripped 1 base from V and 7 bases from J, with 8 bases between. Germline V gene lookup returns CDR1 SGHTA and CDR2 FQGTGA. The CDR3 runs 13 residues. The DNA for the CDR3 is TGTGCCAGCAGCTTAAGACCCAGTAATGAGCAGTTCTTC. Its protein is CASSLRPSNEQFF.

This clone came up a few times. The chain couples TRBV5-1 to TRBJ2-1, with TRBD2 as a possible D gene (8 bases). Germline CDR1 and CDR2: SGHRS and YFSETQ. The V end was cut by 0 bases, the J end by 7 bases, with 26 bases between. CDR3 size: 19 residues. The CDR3 coding sequence is TGCGCCAGCAGCTTGGCCTTAGCGGGGCTCAAGGACAGGAGGAATGAGCAGTTCTTC. Encoded protein: CASSLALAGLKDRRNEQFF.

This rearrangement joins TRBV14 to TRBJ2-3; D remains ambiguous. Per the germline V gene, CDR1 is SGHDN and CDR2 is FVKESK. Trimming cost V 1 base and J 8 bases, with 10 bases left between them. The CDR3 loop spans 13 amino acids. As DNA, the CDR3 is TGTGCCAGCAGCCAAGTGGTCGGTGGTACGCAGTATTTT. This gives the protein CASSQVVGGTQYF.

This chain connects TRBV29-1 to TRBJ1-3; no clear D gene. The germline V gene has CDR1 SQVTM and CDR2 ANQGSEA. Trimming took 4 bases from V and 0 from J, leaving 10 bases between them. The CDR3 spans 14 residues. The CDR3 reads CSVGYGSSGNTIYF. The CDR3 DNA is TGCAGCGTTGGTTACGGGAGCTCTGGAAACACCATATATTTT.

This sequence joins TRBV28 and TRBJ2-4; 12 positions match TRBD1. Germline V gene lookup returns CDR1 MDHEN and CDR2 SYDVKM. V trimming: 8 bases; J trimming: 9 bases; junction bases outside the gene matches: 11. The CDR3 sequence is 15 residues long. CDR3 sequence (DNA): TGTGCCAGCGGTTCCGGGACAGGGGGCTGGGGCATTCAGTACTTC. Its translation: CASGSGTGGWGIQYF.

This chain connects TRBV9 to TRBJ2-1; perhaps D is TRBD1 or TRBD2 (5 bases each). Germline V gives CDR1 SGDLS, CDR2 YYNGEE. The V end lost 0 bases, the J end lost 8 bases, and 15 bases lay between the germline ends. The CDR3 is 15 residues long. The CDR3, as DNA: TGTGCCAGCAGCGTAGCGCCGGGACGGGCTTATGAGCAGTTCTTC. Protein: CASSVAPGRAYEQFF.

This sequence joins TRBV5-8 and TRBJ2-2, with 7 bases that match TRBD1. Germline V gene lookup returns CDR1 SGHTS and CDR2 YDEGEE. The length of the CDR3 is 14 residues. V gave up 5 bases and J gave up 6 bases; unmatched junction bases: 7. CDR3 DNA sequence: TGTGCCAGCAGGTCACAGGGGAAGGCCGGGGAGCTGTTTTTT. As protein: CASRSQGKAGELFF.

The chain is built from TRBV2 and TRBJ2-7; 12 bases fit TRBD2. This CDR3 has 15 residues. V trimming: 4 bases; J trimming: 7 bases; junction bases outside the gene matches: 8. Germline assignment: CDR1 SNHLY and CDR2 FYNNEI. The CDR3 here is CASSGGLAGFEEQYF. In DNA, the CDR3 is TGTGCCAGCAGTGGCGGACTAGCGGGGTTCGAGGAGCAGTACTTC.

The V call is TRBV9, the J call TRBJ2-7; 8 positions match TRBD1. With 1 base clipped from V and 6 bases from J, the junction kept 3 bases outside the gene matches. Germline loops: CDR1 SGDLS, CDR2 YYNGEE. CDR3 length equals 13 residues. The chain's CDR3 is CASSVQGAGEQYF. The CDR3 DNA reads TGTGCCAGCAGCGTACAGGGGGCGGGCGAGCAGTACTTC.

The chain recombines TRBV5-5 with TRBJ1-2; 7 positions agree with TRBD1. CDR3 length equals 15 residues. V lost 5 bases, J lost 6 bases, and 13 bases stayed unmatched. Germline loops: CDR1 SGHKS, CDR2 YYEKEE (reference sequence). The CDR3 coding sequence is TGTGCCAGCAGATACGAGCCGACAGGGCGGCATGGCTACACCTTC. Translating gives CASRYEPTGRHGYTF.

On this clone: At one boundary the junction diverges from the germline segment, which might be a read error. This rearrangement joins TRBV6-5 to TRBJ2-5; a weak D match, TRBD2 (6 bases). The CDR3 runs 14 residues. The germline V gene encodes CDR1 MNHEY and CDR2 SVGAGI. In nucleotides, the CDR3 is TGTGCCAGCAGTCACTCCCTGAGCGGGGAGACCCAGTACTTC. It is translated as CASSHSLSGETQYF.

The chain employs TRBV28 and TRBJ1-1; possible D gene TRBD1, 5 bases. This CDR3 has 10 residues. Trimming shortened V by 7 bases and J by 9 bases, and 9 bases separated the two germline ends. Germline CDR1 is MDHEN and CDR2 is SYDVKM. The CDR3 is CASISGKAFF. The CDR3 region has the DNA TGTGCCAGCATATCAGGGAAAGCTTTCTTT.

The chain carries TRBV2 and TRBJ2-3, with D unresolved. Trimming removed 2 bases from V and 3 bases from J, with 6 bases in between. Germline lookup yields CDR1 SNHLY and CDR2 FYNNEI. The CDR3 has 13 amino acids. CDR3 sequence reads: CASSESRTDTQYF. The DNA for the CDR3 is TGTGCCAGCAGTGAATCCAGGACAGATACGCAGTATTTT.

This clone is termed medium-sized. The V call is TRBV7-2, the J call TRBJ1-2, with TRBD1 matching 10 bases. J lost 7 bases, V lost 5 bases, and 7 bases had no gene match. The germline CDR1 and CDR2 sequences are SGHTA and FQGNSA. The CDR3 is 14 amino acids. The CDR3, as DNA: TGTGCCAGCAGCCCGCAGGGACAGGGGTTTGGCTACACCTTC. Protein product: CASSPQGQGFGYTF.

The rearrangement uses TRBV15 and TRBJ2-7; D uncertain. Germline CDR1 reads LNHNV; CDR2 reads YYDKDF (reference sequence). The CDR3 extends over 11 amino acids. Trimming took off 0 bases at V and 6 bases at J, with 3 bases between the two ends. The CDR3 nucleotides read TGTGCCACCAGCAGAGATAGCGAGCAGTACTTC. Amino acids: CATSRDSEQYF.

This chain connects TRBV6-1 to TRBJ1-1; TRBD1 is a possible D gene (5 bases). V was cut by 10 bases and J by 3 bases, with 12 bases left in between. Germline CDR1 and CDR2: MNHNS and SASEGT. CDR3 length: 12 amino acids. The CDR3 DNA sequence: TGTGCCACTCAACTAGGGGACACTGAAGCTTTCTTT. It encodes CATQLGDTEAFF.

The gene calls are TRBV2 and TRBJ2-2; 8 positions agree with TRBD2. The CDR3 runs 15 residues. CDR1 is SNHLY, CDR2 FYNNEI, per germline. V dropped 2 bases and J dropped 4; count of bases not matched to a gene: 3. The CDR3, as DNA: TGTGCCAGCAGTGAATCGGGACTAGGCACCGGGGAGCTGTTTTTT. As protein: CASSESGLGTGELFF.

The chain has TRBV6-5 and TRBJ2-7; TRBD2 aligns across 9 bases. V dropped 6 bases and J dropped 4; count of bases not matched to a gene: 10. The CDR3 covers 15 residues. Germline assignment: CDR1 MNHEY and CDR2 SVGAGI. CDR3 nucleotide sequence: TGTGCCAGCAGCCGCTCCCGGAGCGGGAGGTACGAGCAGTACTTC. It codes for CASSRSRSGRYEQYF.